These T cell receptor beta chains were read from a single sample in a study of cytomegalovirus exposure and HLA in healthy donors. Sequencing used immunoSEQ multiplex PCR; TCRdb keeps in-frame clones, though not all of them. The table has about 76,000 clones, 78% seen once. The source material was PBMCs. These receptor sequences come from a male donor in good health and CMV-seropositive. Each CDR3 is given with its conserved first and last residue. D genes are given only for firm matches. The size of a clone is reported for some rows only, either as once, few or many, or as a class for expanded clones.

D: TRBD2; J: TRBJ2-3; size: -; V: TRBV9; DNA: TGTGCCAGCAGCTCGCCCGGGACTAGCGGGAGAGCTACGCAGTATTTT; CDR3: CASSSPGTSGRATQYF
D: -; J: TRBJ2-2; size: -; V: TRBV6-1; DNA: TGTGCCAGCAGTCTTCGACTAGACGGCACCGGGGAGCTGTTTTTT; CDR3: CASSLRLDGTGELFF
D: -; J: TRBJ1-4; size: few; V: TRBV6-5; DNA: TGTGCCAGCAGTTACTCGATCGGCCAGGATGAAAAACTGTTTTTT; CDR3: CASSYSIGQDEKLFF
D: TRBD1; J: TRBJ1-1; size: -; V: TRBV4-3; DNA: TGCGCCAGCAGCCGAGACGCGGGACAGGGTCATACTGAAGCTTTCTTT; CDR3: CASSRDAGQGHTEAFF
D: -; J: TRBJ1-4; size: -; V: TRBV25-1; DNA: TGTGCCAGCAGTGACACACATTCAACTAATGAAAAACTGTTTTTT; CDR3: CASSDTHSTNEKLFF
D: -; J: TRBJ2-3; size: -; V: TRBV18; DNA: TGTGCCAGCTCCATCGGGAGAGGAGGCACAGATACGCAGTATTTT; CDR3: CASSIGRGGTDTQYF
D: TRBD2; J: TRBJ2-7; size: -; V: TRBV15; DNA: TGTGCCACCAGACCTAGCGGAACCTACGAGCAGTACTTC; CDR3: CATRPSGTYEQYF
D: -; J: TRBJ2-7; size: -; V: TRBV6-5; DNA: TGTGCCAGCAGTCCCTCTGGTAGCGGAAACTACGAGCAGTACTTC; CDR3: CASSPSGSGNYEQYF
D: TRBD2; J: TRBJ2-1; size: once; V: TRBV4-2; DNA: TGTGCCAGCAGCCAAAAGGGGAAAGCGGGAGGTATCTACAATGAGCAGTTCTTC; CDR3: CASSQKGKAGGIYNEQFF
D: -; J: TRBJ1-1; size: -; V: TRBV19; DNA: TGTGCCAGTAGTATAGAAGGGGTGGGCACTGAAGCTTTCTTT; CDR3: CASSIEGVGTEAFF
D: TRBD1; J: TRBJ1-1; size: -; V: TRBV6-5; DNA: TGTGCCAGCAGCTACCAGACAGGGGTGAACACTGAAGCTTTCTTT; CDR3: CASSYQTGVNTEAFF
D: -; J: TRBJ1-1; size: -; V: TRBV5-4; DNA: TGTGCCAGCAGCTCTTACACAGACACTGAAGCTTTCTTT; CDR3: CASSSYTDTEAFF
D: TRBD1; J: TRBJ1-5; size: -; V: TRBV6-1; DNA: TGTGCCAGCAGGCAGGGGGAGGATCAGCCCCAGCATTTT; CDR3: CASRQGEDQPQHF
D: TRBD2; J: TRBJ2-7; size: -; V: TRBV5-4; DNA: TGTGCCAGCAGCTTGAGCGGGAGTACCTCCTACGAGCAGTACTTC; CDR3: CASSLSGSTSYEQYF
D: TRBD1; J: TRBJ2-7; size: -; V: TRBV7-6; DNA: TGTGCCAGCAGCTTAGCCGCTCGGACAGGGGCCAGCGGGCAGTACTTC; CDR3: CASSLAARTGASGQYF
D: TRBD1; J: TRBJ2-6; size: few; V: TRBV6-5; DNA: TGTGCCAGCAGTTACTCGACAGGGTCTGGGGCCAACGTCCTGACTTTC; CDR3: CASSYSTGSGANVLTF
D: -; J: TRBJ1-5; size: -; V: TRBV7-2; DNA: TGTGCCAGCAGCTTAGTAGGGAGGGGGCAGCCCCAGCATTTT; CDR3: CASSLVGRGQPQHF
D: -; J: TRBJ2-3; size: -; V: TRBV7-2; DNA: TGTGCCAGCAGCTTCGCCCGTCAGGATACGCAGTATTTT; CDR3: CASSFARQDTQYF
D: TRBD1; J: TRBJ2-7; size: -; V: TRBV30; DNA: TGTGCCTGGATACCCGGACAGGGATACGAGCAGTACTTC; CDR3: CAWIPGQGYEQYF
D: -; J: TRBJ2-1; size: -; V: TRBV7-2; DNA: TGTGCCAGCAGCTTAGTGGGTGCCGACAGTGAGCAGTTCTTC; CDR3: CASSLVGADSEQFF